The next 5 T cell receptor beta chains were all read from a single sample in a study of shared clonotypes between healthy human individuals. Using immunoSEQ multiplex PCR, the repertoire was profiled, and TCRdb retains in-frame clones only, with some absent. The sample contains roughly 1.5 million clones, 98% of which appear only once. Input material: naive CD4+ T cells sorted from blood. As for subset: CD45RA+ positively selected. Receptor source: a man younger than 45 in good health.

In its sample, this clone was seen once. The chain links TRBV6-7 to TRBJ1-1; tentative D call: TRBD1 (6 bases). TRBV6-7 is placed among ORFs of uncertain function. Trimming removed 2 bases at V and 6 bases at J, with 10 bases between. The CDR3 runs 13 residues. The CDR3 DNA sequence: TGTGCCAGCAGTTACGGGGGCGCGGCTGAAGCTTTCTTT. It yields the protein CASSYGGAAEAFF.

As for this clone: Other DNA sequences within the sample encode an identical CDR3. This chain links TRBV5-4 with TRBJ2-7; 9 bases fit TRBD1. Germline V gene sequence: CDR1 SGHNT, CDR2 YYREEE (reference sequence). The CDR3 has 14 amino acids. V was pared by 4 bases and J by 4 bases, with 6 bases of the junction left unmatched. The CDR3 region is CASSHGQGRYEQYF. Written as DNA, the CDR3 is TGTGCCAGCAGCCACGGACAGGGGCGGTACGAGCAGTACTTC.

V is TRBV7-2 and J is TRBJ2-7, with TRBD2 identical over 8 bases. The germline CDR1 and CDR2 sequences are SGHTA and FQGNSA. J was trimmed by 7 bases and V by 5 bases; bases with no gene match: 13. CDR3 size: 15 residues. CDR3 amino acids: CASSTRGGPVEEQYF. CDR3 in DNA: TGTGCCAGCAGCACCCGGGGGGGACCCGTGGAGGAGCAGTACTTC.

This clone was seen just once. The rearrangement links TRBV21-1 to TRBJ1-5; the table's D gene call, TRBD1, was not cross checked with the DNA. TRBV21-1 represents a pseudogene. The CDR3 is made up of 13 amino acids. The CDR3 DNA sequence: TGTGCCACCTACAGTCCCAGCAATCAGCCCCAGCATTTT. It specifies CATYSPSNQPQHF.

The chain uses TRBV19 and TRBJ2-7; D uncertain. The length of the CDR3 is 14 residues. Looked up from germline, CDR1 is LNHDA and CDR2 is SQIVND (reference sequence). Trimming pared 5 bases from V and 2 bases from J, leaving 13 bases between. This CDR3 reads CASSATDVTYEQYF. The CDR3 DNA follows: TGTGCCAGTAGTGCAACGGACGTAACCTACGAGCAGTACTTC.